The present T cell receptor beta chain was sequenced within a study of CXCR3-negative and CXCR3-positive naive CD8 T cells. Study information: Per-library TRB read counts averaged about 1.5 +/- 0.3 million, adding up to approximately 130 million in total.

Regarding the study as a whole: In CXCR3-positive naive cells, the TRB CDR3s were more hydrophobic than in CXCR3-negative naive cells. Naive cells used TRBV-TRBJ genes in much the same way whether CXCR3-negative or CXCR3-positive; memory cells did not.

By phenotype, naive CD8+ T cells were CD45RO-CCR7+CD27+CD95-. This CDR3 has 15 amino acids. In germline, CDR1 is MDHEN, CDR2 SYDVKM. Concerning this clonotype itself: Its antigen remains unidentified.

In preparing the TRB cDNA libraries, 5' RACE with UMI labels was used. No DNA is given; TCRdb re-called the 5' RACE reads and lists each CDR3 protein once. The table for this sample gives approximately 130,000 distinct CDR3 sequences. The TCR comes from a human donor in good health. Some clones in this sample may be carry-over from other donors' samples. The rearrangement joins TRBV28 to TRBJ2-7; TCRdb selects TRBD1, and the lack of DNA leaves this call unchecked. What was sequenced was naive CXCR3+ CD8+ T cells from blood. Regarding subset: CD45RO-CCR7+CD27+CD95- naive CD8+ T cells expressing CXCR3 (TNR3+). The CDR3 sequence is CASSSGQGENYEQYF.